The 26 T cell receptor beta chains given below trace back to one sample, sequenced in a study of T cells in narcolepsy. Clones were read by immunoSEQ multiplex PCR, and TCRdb kept only the in-frame ones, dropping some. The repertoire holds over 25,000 clones, about 89% seen once, with around 1.1% in the top ten. Specimen: CD45RA- memory CD4+ T cells from PBMCs. The receptors stem from a human donor with narcolepsy.

The chain carries TRBV5-4 and TRBJ1-2; 9 bases match TRBD1. From germline, CDR1 is SGHNT and CDR2 YYREEE (reference sequence). The CDR3 totals 16 residues. The ends lost 4 bases at V and 4 bases at J; junction bases unmatched: 11. In DNA, the CDR3 is TGTGCCAGCAGCCCCCTAGCGGTGGGACAGGGCTATGGCTACACCTTC. Its protein product is CASSPLAVGQGYGYTF.

The rearrangement joins TRBV13 to TRBJ2-3; D perhaps matches TRBD1 (8 bases). CDR1 is PRHDT, CDR2 FYEKMQ, per germline (reference sequence). This CDR3 region has 18 residues. V was shortened by 5 bases and J by 1 base, with 22 bases between the two germline ends. The CDR3 reads CASSARKRTGRGTDTQYF. The DNA of the CDR3 is TGTGCCAGCAGCGCAAGGAAACGGACAGGGAGGGGCACAGATACGCAGTATTTT. The full variable domain, its missing parts supplied by reference TRBV13 and TRBJ2-3, is AAGVIQSPRHLIKEKRETATLKCYPIPRHDTVYWYQQGPGQDPQFLISFYEKMQSDKGSIPDRFSAQQFSDYHSELNMSSLELGDSALYFCASSARKRTGRGTDTQYFGPGTRLTVL.

The chain is built from TRBV11-2 and TRBJ2-7; D ambiguous. CDR1 is SGHAT, CDR2 FQNNGV, per germline. The V and J ends lost 4 bases and 2 bases respectively, with 15 bases between them. The CDR3 length is 15 residues. CDR3 coding DNA: TGTGCCAGCAGCTCAGTGGAGAGCGAGACCTACGAGCAGTACTTC. Its protein is CASSSVESETYEQYF.

The chain joins TRBV6-1 to TRBJ2-7, with no clear D. Trimming cost V 4 bases and J 1 base, with 5 bases left between them. In germline, CDR1 is MNHNS, CDR2 SASEGT. The CDR3 has 12 amino acids. CDR3: CASSVLSYEQYF. Written as DNA, the CDR3 is TGTGCCAGCAGTGTATTATCCTACGAGCAGTACTTC.

The rearrangement joins TRBV19 to TRBJ2-1, with 10 bases lining up with TRBD1. The CDR3 is made up of 17 amino acids. V trimming: 5 bases; J trimming: 6 bases; junction bases outside the gene matches: 13. The germline CDR1 and CDR2 sequences are LNHDA and SQIVND (reference sequence). For the CDR3, the DNA is TGTGCCAGTAGTCCCCAAGCGGGGACAGGGGCCTTCAATGAGCAGTTCTTC. It is translated as CASSPQAGTGAFNEQFF.

This chain joins TRBV10-1 and TRBJ2-4, with D possibly matching TRBD2 (5 bases). Trimming stripped 0 bases from V and 7 bases from J, with 7 bases between. The germline CDR1 and CDR2 sequences are WNHNN and SYGVQD (reference sequence). This CDR3 has 13 residues. The CDR3 is CASSESGSNIQYF. The CDR3, as DNA: TGCGCCAGCAGTGAGTCAGGGAGTAACATTCAGTACTTC.

This clone was recorded once. The chain is built from TRBV27 and TRBJ1-5; TRBD1 matches 9 bases. The CDR3 length is 14 residues. CDR1 is MNHEY, CDR2 SMNVEV, per germline (reference sequence). V shed 6 bases and J 4 bases; nucleotides not matched to a gene: 4. CDR3 nucleotides: TGTGCCAGCAGCCTCGACAGGGGGAATCAGCCCCAGCATTTT. It is translated as CASSLDRGNQPQHF.

This chain connects TRBV11-2 to TRBJ1-6; D gene uncertain. Trimming removed 4 bases from V and 7 bases from J, with 11 bases in between. This CDR3 has 14 residues. Germline-derived CDR1 and CDR2 are SGHAT and FQNNGV. The CDR3 nucleotides are TGTGCCAGCAGCTCCTCCGATTTCAATTCACCCCTCCACTTT. Translated: CASSSSDFNSPLHF.

This clone was observed a single time. The J gene is TRBJ1-6, the V gene TRBV5-5; D is unclear. The CDR3 runs 14 residues. V gave up 0 bases and J gave up 8 bases, with 9 bases separating them. The germline gives CDR1 SGHKS, CDR2 YYEKEE (reference sequence). CDR3 sequence reads: CASSLEILDSPLHF. DNA of the CDR3: TGTGCCAGCAGCTTGGAAATTCTCGATTCACCCCTCCACTTT. The full variable domain, its missing parts supplied by reference TRBV5-5 and TRBJ1-6, is DAGVTQSPTHLIKTRGQQVTLRCSPISGHKSVSWYQQVLGQGPQFIFQYYEKEERGRGNFPDRFSARQFPNYSSELNVNALLLGDSALYLCASSLEILDSPLHFGNGTRLTVT.

This clone is a singleton in its sample. This CDR3 reads CASSVGPARDSPLHF. CDR3 DNA sequence: TGTGCCAGCAGCGTAGGGCCGGCGAGGGATTCACCCCTCCACTTT. V and J are TRBV9 and TRBJ1-6; no reliable D call. This CDR3 spans 15 amino acids. From germline, CDR1 is SGDLS and CDR2 YYNGEE. V was shortened by 0 bases and J by 8 bases, with 12 bases between the two germline ends.

This sequence joins TRBV6-4 and TRBJ1-2, with a possible D match to TRBD1 (5 bases). Germline assignment: CDR1 MRHNA and CDR2 SNTAGT. Trimming pared 1 base from V and 8 bases from J, leaving 17 bases between. The CDR3 spans 15 residues. DNA for the CDR3: TGTGCCAGCAGTGACTGGGAGGGAGGGACTATCGGCTACACCTTC. This encodes CASSDWEGGTIGYTF.

This clone came up once. This sequence joins TRBV6-6 and TRBJ2-5; 10 bases fit TRBD2. Unmatched junction bases numbered 6, after V lost 1 base and J lost 4 bases. CDR3 length: 16 residues. Germline loops: CDR1 MNHNY, CDR2 SVGAGI (reference sequence). DNA of the CDR3: TGTGCCAGCAGTTACTTGATAGCGGGGGGTCGAGAGACCCAGTACTTC. The encoded protein is CASSYLIAGGRETQYF.

This chain uses TRBV5-1 with TRBJ1-1; TRBD1 agrees at 9 bases. The V and J ends lost 5 bases and 3 bases, in that order; junction bases with no gene match: 8. The CDR3 has 15 amino acids. The germline gives CDR1 SGHRS, CDR2 YFSETQ. CDR3 coding DNA: TGCGCCAGCAGGGAGAGACAGGGGGTGGACACTGAAGCTTTCTTT. This codes for CASRERQGVDTEAFF.

The CDR3 nucleotides read TGTGCCAGCAGTGAGTTGACTAGCCCGTACAATGAGCAGTTCTTC. Amino acid sequence: CASSELTSPYNEQFF. V and J are TRBV2 and TRBJ2-1; 7 positions match TRBD2. This CDR3 is 15 amino acids long. V gave up 3 bases and J gave up 4 bases; unmatched junction bases: 6. CDR1 is SNHLY, CDR2 FYNNEI, per germline.

This CDR3 is CASSDTRQDFYTF. DNA of the CDR3: TGTGCCAGCAGTGATACTCGACAGGACTTCTACACCTTC. This chain connects TRBV6-1 to TRBJ1-2, with D possibly TRBD1 on 6 matching bases. Germline CDR1 reads MNHNS; CDR2 reads SASEGT. The CDR3 contains 13 residues. Trimming left V 3 bases short and J 10 bases short, with 15 bases between.

The chain's CDR3 is CASSDEHLSYEQYF. As DNA, the CDR3 is TGTGCCAGCAGTGATGAACACCTCTCCTACGAGCAGTACTTC. V and J are TRBV6-1 and TRBJ2-7, with D uncertain. V was pared by 3 bases and J by 0 bases, with 9 bases between. Germline values: CDR1 MNHNS, CDR2 SASEGT. The CDR3 contains 14 residues.

About this clone itself: The junction differs from germline at one of its ends, possibly a read error. V usage is TRBV7-9 and J usage is TRBJ2-5, with D perhaps matching TRBD2 (5 bases). CDR1 SEHNR and CDR2 FQNEAQ come from the germline V gene (reference sequence). The CDR3 spans 14 residues. CDR3 DNA: TGTGCCAGCAGCCTAGCAACAGAACAAGAGACCCAGTACTTC. Its protein is CASSLATEQETQYF.

The V and J genes are TRBV28 and TRBJ2-2; weak D call: TRBD1 (6 bases). The V end lost 8 bases, the J end lost 3 bases, and 10 bases lay between the germline ends. The germline gives CDR1 MDHEN, CDR2 SYDVKM. This CDR3 spans 13 amino acids. In DNA form, the CDR3 reads TGTGCCAGCTTACAGGGCCACACCGGGGAGCTGTTTTTT. It encodes CASLQGHTGELFF.

The V and J genes are TRBV27 and TRBJ2-3; 10 nucleotides agree with TRBD1. The CDR3 has 16 amino acids. Trimming cost V 5 bases and J 0 bases; bases outside gene matches: 5. Germline V CDR1 and CDR2: MNHEY, SMNVEV (reference sequence). The CDR3 nucleotides read TGTGCCAGCAGTGGGGACAGGGGATTTAGCACAGATACGCAGTATTTT. This translates into CASSGDRGFSTDTQYF.

The DNA for the CDR3 is TGTGCCAGCAGTCTTAGAGACAGTCGCCCGTCTTTGCCCCAGCATTTT. It codes for CASSLRDSRPSLPQHF. V and J are TRBV28 and TRBJ1-5; weak D call: TRBD1 (5 bases). V was clipped by 5 bases and J by 9 bases, with 23 bases between them. The CDR3 spans 16 residues. Per the germline V gene, CDR1 is MDHEN and CDR2 is SYDVKM.

The chain recombines TRBV11-2 with TRBJ1-1; D not resolved. V dropped 3 bases and J dropped 7 bases, with 15 bases sitting between them. Per the germline V gene, CDR1 is SGHAT and CDR2 is FQNNGV. The CDR3 covers 14 residues. The CDR3 sequence: CASSFSFGSYEAFF. CDR3 in DNA: TGTGCCAGCAGCTTCTCCTTCGGGAGTTATGAAGCTTTCTTT.

This chain joins TRBV7-8 and TRBJ1-2; TRBD1 agrees at 7 bases. The CDR3 runs 14 residues. J was trimmed by 2 bases and V by 5 bases; bases with no gene match: 5. Germline CDR1 and CDR2: SGHVS and FQNEAQ. The DNA for the CDR3 is TGTGCCAGCAGCCTAGGACAGGCCAACTATGGCTACACCTTC. It translates to CASSLGQANYGYTF.

The CDR3 protein is CASRGGTNTGELFF. The CDR3, as DNA: TGTGCCAGCAGGGGCGGCACGAACACCGGGGAGCTGTTTTTT. The chain is built from TRBV2 and TRBJ2-2; no clear D. Germline V CDR1 and CDR2: SNHLY, FYNNEI. The CDR3 consists of 14 residues. Trimming removed 6 bases at V and 0 bases at J, with 8 bases between.

The chain uses TRBV29-1 and TRBJ1-1, with 7 positions matching TRBD1. The germline gives CDR1 SQVTM, CDR2 ANQGSEA. The CDR3 covers 15 residues. With V trimmed by 7 bases and J by 4 bases, 15 bases remained unmatched. The CDR3 region is CSAGPPTGLGTEAFF. The CDR3 DNA is TGCAGCGCCGGGCCCCCGACAGGGCTGGGCACTGAAGCTTTCTTT.

The rearrangement uses TRBV2 and TRBJ2-4; D uncertain. V was clipped by 0 bases and J by 1 base, with 10 bases between them. From germline, CDR1 is SNHLY and CDR2 FYNNEI. CDR3 length: 16 residues. The CDR3 bases are TGTGCCAGCAGTGAAGCATACGTAGTGGCCAAAAACATTCAGTACTTC. Protein sequence: CASSEAYVVAKNIQYF.

The V gene is TRBV6-5, the J gene TRBJ1-4, with D unresolved. V was shortened by 6 bases and J by 5 bases, with 13 bases between the two germline ends. The CDR3 is 14 amino acids. CDR1 and CDR2 from the germline V gene are MNHEY and SVGAGI. CDR3 nucleotide sequence: TGTGCCAGCAGGGTGAAGAGAGGGAATGAAAAACTGTTTTTT. Protein sequence: CASRVKRGNEKLFF.